Below are 21 T cell receptor beta chains sequenced from a single sample in a study of blood T cell repertoires in COVID-19. Data came from immunoSEQ multiplex PCR; TCRdb stores just in-frame clones and leaves some out. The table records 260,000 or so clones, nearly 90% of them present only once. Sample: peripheral blood. Source of these receptors: a man younger than 35 with active or convalescent COVID-19.

The V gene is TRBV27, the J gene TRBJ2-1; TRBD2 aligns across 12 bases. Losses at the gene ends were 2 bases for V and 6 bases for J; bases not matched to a gene: 2. Germline V CDR1 and CDR2: MNHEY, SMNVEV (reference sequence). The CDR3 consists of 15 residues. CDR3 sequence (DNA): TGTGCCAGCAGTTTAGCTAGCGGGGGGGCCAATGAGCAGTTCTTC. This gives the protein CASSLASGGANEQFF.

The V and J genes are TRBV6-5 and TRBJ1-3, with 9 nucleotides matching TRBD1. CDR1 MNHEY and CDR2 SVGAGI come from the germline V gene. V trimming: 10 bases; J trimming: 4 bases; junction bases outside the gene matches: 8. There are 14 residues in the CDR3. For the CDR3, the DNA is TGTGCCACCACGGACAGGGGAAGAGGAAACACCATATATTTT. Translated: CATTDRGRGNTIYF.

The rearrangement joins TRBV6-1 to TRBJ1-5, with a weak D call TRBD1 (6 bases). The V end was cut by 3 bases, the J end by 7 bases, with 16 bases between. From germline, CDR1 is MNHNS and CDR2 SASEGT. This CDR3 region has 15 residues. This CDR3 reads CASSEIQGRGQPQHF. For the CDR3, the DNA is TGTGCCAGCAGTGAGATTCAGGGTAGGGGGCAGCCCCAGCATTTT.

The CDR3 protein is CASSLPGTSGPNTGELFF. DNA for the CDR3: TGTGCCAGCAGCCTTCCGGGGACTAGCGGGCCGAACACCGGGGAGCTGTTTTTT. The rearrangement joins TRBV7-9 to TRBJ2-2; TRBD2 agrees at 12 bases. The CDR3 has 18 residues. CDR1 and CDR2 (germline): SEHNR, FQNEAQ (reference sequence). V lost 5 bases to trimming and J lost 0 bases; unmatched junction nucleotides: 7.

The chain links TRBV6-4 to TRBJ2-1, with TRBD2 matching over 12 bases. Trimming cost V 3 bases and J 8 bases; bases outside gene matches: 5. The CDR3 consists of 15 residues. From germline, CDR1 is MRHNA and CDR2 SNTAGT. CDR3 amino acids: CASSELAGGLDEQFF. The CDR3 region has the DNA TGTGCCAGCAGTGAGCTAGCGGGGGGGCTGGATGAGCAGTTCTTC.

The chain is built from TRBV30 and TRBJ1-5; 9 nucleotides agree with TRBD1. The germline CDR1 and CDR2 sequences are GTSNPN and SVGIG (reference sequence). With 0 bases clipped from V and 5 bases from J, the junction kept 2 bases outside the gene matches. The CDR3 is made up of 14 amino acids. DNA for the CDR3: TGTGCCTGGAGTGTTTACAGGGGGCATCAGCCCCAGCATTTT. This gives the protein CAWSVYRGHQPQHF.

The gene calls are TRBV5-6 and TRBJ1-5; tentative D call: TRBD1 (6 bases). V lost 4 bases, J lost 2 bases, and 7 bases lay in between. The germline V gene has CDR1 SGHDT and CDR2 YYEEEE. The CDR3 spans 13 residues. CDR3 loop: CASSRQGNQPQHF. DNA for the CDR3: TGTGCCAGCAGCCGACAGGGCAATCAGCCCCAGCATTTT.

In this sample, this clone turned up once. This chain connects TRBV6-2 or TRBV6-3 to TRBJ1-5; 10 nucleotides line up with TRBD1. The germline gives CDR1 MNHEY, CDR2 SVGEGT. Trimming took 0 bases from V and 4 from J; bases not matched to a gene: 3. The CDR3 runs to 16 residues. The CDR3 here is CASSYSPGQGNQPQHF. CDR3 DNA: TGTGCCAGCAGTTACTCTCCGGGACAGGGGAATCAGCCCCAGCATTTT.

The V and J genes are TRBV10-3 and TRBJ2-1; 8 bases are a match to TRBD1. The trim removed 5 bases at V and 2 bases at J, leaving 5 bases unmatched. Germline-derived CDR1 and CDR2 are ENHRY and SYGVKD. The CDR3 covers 15 residues. This CDR3 reads CAISSDRGAYNEQFF. CDR3 DNA sequence: TGTGCCATCAGTTCCGACAGGGGCGCCTACAATGAGCAGTTCTTC.

This CDR3 reads CASSLYRGSYEQYF. CDR3 nucleotides: TGCGCCAGCAGCTTGTATAGGGGCTCCTACGAGCAGTACTTC. The chain links TRBV5-1 to TRBJ2-7, with D possibly being TRBD1 (5 bases). Germline assignment: CDR1 SGHRS and CDR2 YFSETQ. The germline V and J ends were trimmed by 1 base and 0 bases, with 8 bases remaining between them. This CDR3 is 14 amino acids long.

The chain has TRBV15 and TRBJ2-7; D is possibly TRBD1 (5 bases). The V end was cut by 0 bases, the J end by 4 bases, with 13 bases between. Germline loops: CDR1 LNHNV, CDR2 YYDKDF (reference sequence). This CDR3 has 15 residues. The CDR3, as DNA: TGTGCCACCAGCAGAGATAGGGGCGTTGGGTACGAGCAGTACTTC. Residues: CATSRDRGVGYEQYF.

About this clone itself: The same CDR3 can be traced to other DNA sequences in this sample. The rearrangement links TRBV7-9 to TRBJ1-1, with D unresolved. Trimming took 1 base from V and 1 from J, leaving 4 bases between them. In germline, CDR1 is SEHNR, CDR2 FQNEAQ (reference sequence). The length of the CDR3 is 13 residues. CDR3 sequence reads: CASSLVANTEAFF. CDR3 sequence (DNA): TGTGCCAGCAGCTTAGTGGCGAACACTGAAGCTTTCTTT.

The chain is built from TRBV4-2 and TRBJ2-1; D uncertain. V was cut by 1 base and J by 3 bases, with 13 bases left in between. Germline CDR1 is LGHNA and CDR2 is YNFKEQ. The CDR3 is made up of 16 amino acids. The CDR3 coding sequence is TGTGCCAGCAGCCAAGGTACCGTGGGCCACTACAATGAGCAGTTCTTC. Its protein product is CASSQGTVGHYNEQFF.

This clone showed up just once. The chain joins TRBV12-3 or TRBV12-4 to TRBJ2-1, with D unresolved. Trimming pared 7 bases from V and 6 bases from J, leaving 10 bases between. The CDR3 length is 12 residues. Here the CDR3 DNA reads TGTGCCAGCACCCTAAGAGGCAATGAGCAGTTCTTC. Translated, it gives CASTLRGNEQFF.

The chain employs TRBV7-8 and TRBJ1-1, with TRBD1 identical over 9 bases. Germline V gives CDR1 SGHVS, CDR2 FQNEAQ. There are 21 residues in the CDR3. The V and J ends lost 5 bases and 0 bases, in that order; junction bases with no gene match: 22. This CDR3 reads CASSTWDRAALRFDMNTEAFF. In nucleotides, the CDR3 is TGTGCCAGCAGCACTTGGGACAGGGCGGCCCTTCGGTTCGATATGAACACTGAAGCTTTCTTT.

The V gene is TRBV6-1, the J gene TRBJ2-5; tentatively, D is TRBD2 (6 bases). The CDR3 has 13 residues. Trimming cost V 1 base and J 7 bases, with 10 bases left between them. Germline CDR1 MNHNS, CDR2 SASEGT. The CDR3 here is CASSEGDSGTQYF. The CDR3 DNA reads as TGTGCCAGCAGTGAAGGGGACTCTGGGACCCAGTACTTC.

This sequence joins TRBV12-3 or TRBV12-4 and TRBJ2-5, with a tentative D call TRBD2 (5 bases). The CDR3 length is 12 residues. Trimming shortened V by 2 bases and J by 5 bases, and 6 bases separated the two germline ends. CDR3 bases: TGTGCCAGCAGTTTAAGGAGGGAGACCCAGTACTTC. It translates to CASSLRRETQYF.

The chain combines TRBV2 with TRBJ2-7, with TRBD1 identical over 8 bases. The CDR3 extends over 16 amino acids. Germline V CDR1 and CDR2: SNHLY, FYNNEI. V gave up 3 bases and J gave up 1 base; unmatched junction bases: 8. The CDR3 coding sequence is TGTGCCAGCAGTGATCCCAGACAGGGGATTTCCTACGAGCAGTACTTC. Translating gives CASSDPRQGISYEQYF.

As to this clone: The sample has other DNA sequences that encode this CDR3 too. This chain connects TRBV3-1 (or the pseudogene TRBV3-2) to TRBJ1-6; a possible D gene is TRBD1 (6 bases). Germline V CDR1 and CDR2: LGHDT, YNNKEL (reference sequence). With 0 bases removed from V and 6 bases from J, the gap between germline ends came to 6 bases. The CDR3 sequence is 14 residues long. The CDR3 DNA sequence: TGTGCCAGCAGCCAAGAGGGGGCTAATTCACCCCTCCACTTT. This encodes CASSQEGANSPLHF.

The sample holds a few counts of this clone. The chain employs TRBV4-2 and TRBJ2-3; D is possibly TRBD1 (6 bases). Germline CDR1 reads LGHNA; CDR2 reads YNFKEQ. The CDR3 is 15 amino acids. V lost 3 bases and J 1 base, leaving 11 bases between the germline ends. CDR3 in DNA: TGTGCCAGCAGCCAGGATCACAGGGGCACAGATACGCAGTATTTT. It translates to CASSQDHRGTDTQYF.

The chain carries TRBV29-1 and TRBJ1-1; D unresolved. The V end was cut by 4 bases, the J end by 8 bases, with 17 bases between. The CDR3 runs to 13 residues. Germline-derived CDR1 and CDR2 are SQVTM and ANQGSEA. The CDR3 bases are TGCAGCGTTGTGTACGGTGCTTGGGCGGAAGCTTTCTTT. Protein sequence: CSVVYGAWAEAFF.